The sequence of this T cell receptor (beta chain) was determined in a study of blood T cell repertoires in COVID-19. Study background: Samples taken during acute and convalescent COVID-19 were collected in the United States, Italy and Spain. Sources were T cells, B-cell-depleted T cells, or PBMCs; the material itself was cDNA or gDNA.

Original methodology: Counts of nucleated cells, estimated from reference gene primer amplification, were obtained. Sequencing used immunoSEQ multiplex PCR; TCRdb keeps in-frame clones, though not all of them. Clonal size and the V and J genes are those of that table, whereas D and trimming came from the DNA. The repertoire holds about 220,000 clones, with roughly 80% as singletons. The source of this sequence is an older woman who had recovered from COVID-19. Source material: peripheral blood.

The CDR3 coding sequence is TGTGCCAGCAGTTACCTTCCAGACAGGGAGAGGGCTTTCTTT. Translation: CASSYLPDRERAFF. This chain joins TRBV6-5 and TRBJ1-1; 7 bases match TRBD1. The trim removed 2 bases at V and 11 bases at J, leaving 11 bases unmatched. CDR3 length: 14 amino acids. The germline V gene encodes CDR1 MNHEY and CDR2 SVGAGI.